These T cell receptor beta chains were read from a single sample in a study of cytomegalovirus exposure and HLA in healthy donors. Clones were read by immunoSEQ multiplex PCR, and TCRdb kept only the in-frame ones, dropping some. Among 160,000 or so clones, just under 90% were seen once, and the ten largest hold roughly 1.4%. The specimen was PBMCs. These receptors were obtained from a woman between 25 and 40 years old in good health and CMV-seronegative. Both conserved end residues are part of each CDR3. A D gene is named only where the DNA matches it firmly. Expanded clones get a size class; other rows say once, few or many, or leave the size out.

v_gene	abundance	d_gene	j_gene	CDR3aa	CDR3nt
TRBV4-2	NA	TRBD1	TRBJ1-2	CASSQSTGAIYGYTF	TGTGCCAGCAGCCAGTCGACAGGGGCGATCTATGGCTACACCTTC
TRBV5-4	once	NA	TRBJ2-3	CASSSGRDTQYF	TGTGCCAGCTCCTCGGGTCGAGATACGCAGTATTTT
TRBV10-3	NA	NA	TRBJ1-2	CAISQAGGYGYTF	TGTGCCATCAGCCAGGCGGGCGGCTATGGCTACACCTTC
TRBV19	NA	NA	TRBJ2-7	CASRRQSWELYEQYF	TGTGCCAGTAGACGACAGTCGTGGGAACTCTACGAGCAGTACTTC
TRBV7-2	NA	NA	TRBJ1-4	CASSRESSRGEKLFF	TGTGCCAGCAGCCGTGAGTCCTCCCGGGGTGAAAAACTGTTTTTT
TRBV2	NA	NA	TRBJ2-1	CASSEASVGEQFF	TGTGCCAGCAGTGAGGCTAGTGTCGGTGAGCAGTTCTTC
TRBV7-9	once	TRBD1	TRBJ2-5	CASSDTGTGRSLAQYF	TGTGCCAGCAGCGATACCGGGACAGGCCGTTCGTTGGCCCAGTACTTC
TRBV5-1	NA	TRBD1	TRBJ1-1	CASSLFPGTGNTEAFF	TGCGCCAGCAGCTTGTTTCCTGGGACAGGCAACACTGAAGCTTTCTTT
TRBV6-5	NA	TRBD1	TRBJ2-3	CASSYYDRGADTQYF	TGTGCCAGCAGTTACTACGACAGGGGGGCAGATACGCAGTATTTT
TRBV15	NA	TRBD2	TRBJ2-1	CATSRASGGYNEQFF	TGTGCCACCAGCAGAGCCAGCGGGGGCTACAATGAGCAGTTCTTC
TRBV27	NA	NA	TRBJ1-2	CASSASQGLDYGYTF	TGTGCCAGCAGTGCATCACAGGGACTAGACTATGGCTACACCTTC
TRBV6-6	NA	TRBD1	TRBJ1-5	CASSYAGTGNQPQHF	TGTGCCAGCAGTTACGCCGGGACAGGGAATCAGCCCCAGCATTTT
TRBV9	NA	TRBD2	TRBJ2-2	CASSQRGRNTGELFF	TGTGCCAGCAGTCAGCGGGGCCGAAACACCGGGGAGCTGTTTTTT
TRBV7-9	NA	NA	TRBJ2-1	CASNHGVDEQFF	TGTGCCAGCAACCACGGGGTCGATGAGCAGTTCTTC
TRBV11-2	NA	NA	TRBJ1-2	CASSLGQSYGYTF	TGTGCCAGCAGCTTAGGACAGAGCTATGGCTACACCTTC
TRBV6-1	NA	TRBD1	TRBJ2-1	CASSEWPNRGAGNEQFF	TGTGCCAGCAGTGAATGGCCAAACAGGGGTGCGGGCAATGAGCAGTTCTTC
TRBV9	NA	TRBD1	TRBJ1-1	CASSWTGGTNTEAFF	TGTGCCAGCAGCTGGACAGGGGGTACGAACACTGAAGCTTTCTTT
TRBV10-3	NA	TRBD2	TRBJ2-7	CAISESGGGGYEQYF	TGTGCCATCAGTGAGTCAGGCGGGGGAGGCTACGAGCAGTACTTC
TRBV6-1	NA	NA	TRBJ1-2	CASSPAGALGYTF	TGTGCCAGCAGCCCAGCAGGGGCCTTAGGCTACACCTTC
TRBV5-1	NA	NA	TRBJ2-2	CASSLAGQGGTGELFF	TGCGCCAGCAGCTTGGCCGGGCAGGGCGGTACCGGGGAGCTGTTTTTT
TRBV7-9	NA	NA	TRBJ1-1	CASSLTRGGTEAFF	TGTGCCAGCAGCTTAACGAGGGGGGGCACTGAAGCTTTCTTT
TRBV4-2	NA	TRBD1	TRBJ1-6	CASSQDIQGAYNSPLHF	TGTGCCAGCAGCCAAGATATCCAGGGGGCCTATAATTCACCCCTCCACTTT
TRBV2	NA	NA	TRBJ2-1	CASSAGEQFF	TGTGCCAGCAGTGCCGGTGAGCAGTTCTTC
TRBV29-1	NA	NA	TRBJ1-1	CSVHGQGGYLVF	TGCAGCGTGCACGGGCAGGGCGGTTATCTCGTCTTT
TRBV5-6	NA	NA	TRBJ2-7	CASSWESYEQYF	TGTGCCAGCAGCTGGGAGTCCTACGAGCAGTACTTC
TRBV4-1	NA	NA	TRBJ1-2	CASSQVTLDEDVGYTF	TGCGCCAGCAGCCAAGTCACCCTCGATGAGGATGTCGGCTACACCTTC
TRBV10-1	few	TRBD1	TRBJ1-1	CASSEGQGPAFF	TGCGCCAGCAGTGAAGGACAGGGTCCAGCTTTCTTT
TRBV5-1	NA	NA	TRBJ2-7	CASSSPGTPWEQYF	TGCGCCAGCAGCTCCCCCGGGACTCCGTGGGAGCAGTACTTC
TRBV10-1	NA	NA	TRBJ1-1	CASSESGGAEAFF	TGCGCCAGCAGTGAGTCGGGGGGGGCTGAAGCTTTCTTT
TRBV7-9	NA	TRBD1	TRBJ1-1	CASSSRQGKANTEAFF	TGTGCCAGCAGCTCCCGACAGGGAAAGGCTAACACTGAAGCTTTCTTT
TRBV10-3	few	TRBD1	TRBJ1-2	CAISARTGEIGGYTF	TGTGCCATCAGTGCCAGAACAGGGGAGATAGGGGGCTACACCTTC
TRBV15	once	NA	TRBJ2-3	CATSRDSRDTQYF	TGTGCCACCAGCAGAGACTCTAGGGATACGCAGTATTTT
TRBV27	NA	TRBD2	TRBJ2-7	CASSETPARREGMGLRYEQYF	TGTGCCAGCAGTGAAACCCCCGCACGGAGGGAGGGGATGGGGCTTCGTTACGAGCAGTACTTC
TRBV6-6	NA	NA	TRBJ1-3	CASTAGGAQRNTIYF	TGTGCCAGCACCGCGGGGGGGGCGCAACGAAACACCATATATTTT
TRBV9	NA	NA	TRBJ1-3	CASSPEGSYGNTIYF	TGTGCCAGCAGCCCCGAAGGGAGTTACGGAAACACCATATATTTT
TRBV19	NA	NA	TRBJ2-3	CASSPNGGLGTDTQYF	TGTGCCAGTAGCCCCAACGGGGGTTTGGGCACAGATACGCAGTATTTT
TRBV29-1	NA	TRBD1	TRBJ2-1	CSSEPRDRPYNEQFF	TGCAGCTCTGAACCCCGGGACAGACCCTACAATGAGCAGTTCTTC
TRBV19	few	NA	TRBJ1-6	CASSIAGKENSPLHF	TGTGCCAGTAGTATCGCAGGGAAGGAGAATTCACCCCTCCACTTT